This TCR beta chain was found in a study of blood T cell repertoires in COVID-19. For the study at large: Sources were T cells, B-cell-depleted T cells, or PBMCs; the material itself was cDNA or gDNA.

V was pared by 6 bases and J by 3 bases, with 6 bases of the junction left unmatched. CDR3 length: 14 residues. Germline V CDR1 and CDR2: KGHSH, LQKENI. Per the original methods: Amplifying reference gene primers gave estimates of nucleated cell counts. Repertoires were generated with immunoSEQ multiplex PCR, while TCRdb's copy carries only in-frame clones and drops some. V and J calls and clone size are given by that table; D and trimming were obtained from the DNA. Of 250,000 to 300,000 clones in the sample, approximately 85% are singletons; the top ten hold about 11%. The sequence derives from a woman aged 70-85 years with acute or convalescent COVID-19. The sample was peripheral blood. The V call is TRBV18, the J call TRBJ1-2; TRBD1 aligns across 8 bases. The CDR3 DNA reads as TGTGCCAGCTCTCTGGGACAGGTGGACTATGGCTACACCTTC. Encoded protein: CASSLGQVDYGYTF.